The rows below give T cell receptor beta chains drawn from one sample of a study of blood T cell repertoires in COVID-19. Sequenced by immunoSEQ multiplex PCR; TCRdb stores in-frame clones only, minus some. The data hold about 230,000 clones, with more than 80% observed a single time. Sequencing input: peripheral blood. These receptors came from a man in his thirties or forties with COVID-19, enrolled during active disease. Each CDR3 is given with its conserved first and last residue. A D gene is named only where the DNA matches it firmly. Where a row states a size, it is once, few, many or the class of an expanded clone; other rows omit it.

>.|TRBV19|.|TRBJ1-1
CASSQGSTEAFF
TGTGCCAGTAGTCAGGGGTCCACTGAAGCTTTCTTT
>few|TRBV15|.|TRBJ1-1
CATSRASHGTEAFF
TGTGCCACCAGCAGAGCCTCTCACGGGACTGAAGCTTTCTTT
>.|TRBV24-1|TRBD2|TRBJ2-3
CATSATFGTSGIVADTQYF
TGTGCCACCAGTGCCACCTTCGGGACTAGCGGAATAGTGGCAGATACGCAGTATTTT
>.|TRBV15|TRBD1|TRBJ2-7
CATSQGDSYEQYF
TGTGCCACTTCCCAGGGGGACTCCTACGAGCAGTACTTC
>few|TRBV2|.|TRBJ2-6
CASRPGHWTGANVLTF
TGTGCCAGCAGGCCGGGACACTGGACTGGGGCCAACGTCCTGACTTTC
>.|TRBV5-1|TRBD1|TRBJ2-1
CASSLVGTGVNEQFF
TGCGCCAGCAGCTTGGTGGGGACAGGGGTGAATGAGCAGTTCTTC
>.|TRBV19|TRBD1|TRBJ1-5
CASSIEQGDQPQHF
TGTGCCAGTAGTATAGAGCAGGGGGATCAGCCCCAGCATTTT
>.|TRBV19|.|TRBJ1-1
CASSTAGMNTEAFF
TGTGCCAGTAGTACTGCAGGGATGAACACTGAAGCTTTCTTT
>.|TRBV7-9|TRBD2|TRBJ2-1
CANSLAGGRGDEQFF
TGTGCCAACTCCTTAGCGGGAGGGCGAGGCGATGAGCAGTTCTTC
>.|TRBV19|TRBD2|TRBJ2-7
CASSNLGTSEVYEQYF
TGTGCCAGTAGCAACCTCGGGACTAGCGAGGTCTACGAGCAGTACTTC
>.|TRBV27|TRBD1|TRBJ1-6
CASSAGGSSPLHF
TGTGCCAGCAGCGCAGGGGGCTCGTCACCCCTCCACTTT
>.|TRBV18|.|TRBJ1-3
CASSPRGKGSGNTIYF
TGTGCCAGCTCACCAAGGGGGAAGGGCTCTGGAAACACCATATATTTT
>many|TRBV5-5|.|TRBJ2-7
CASSRGSTYEQYF
TGTGCCAGCAGCCGTGGGAGTACCTACGAGCAGTACTTC
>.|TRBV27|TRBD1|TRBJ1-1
CASSFARRGQRNTEAFF
TGTGCCAGCAGTTTCGCCAGAAGGGGACAGAGGAACACTGAAGCTTTCTTT
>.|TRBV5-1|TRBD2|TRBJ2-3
CASSLDRQRGTDTQYF
TGCGCCAGCAGCTTGGACCGTCAGCGGGGGACAGATACGCAGTATTTT
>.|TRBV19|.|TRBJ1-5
CASSIGQGTDQPQHF
TGTGCCAGTAGTATAGGTCAGGGTACCGATCAGCCCCAGCATTTT
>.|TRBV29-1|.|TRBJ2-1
CSVVGVSYNEQFF
TGCAGCGTTGTGGGAGTATCCTACAATGAGCAGTTCTTC
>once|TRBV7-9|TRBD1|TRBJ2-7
CASSFFGTGGHEQYF
TGTGCCAGCAGCTTTTTCGGGACAGGGGGTCACGAGCAGTACTTC
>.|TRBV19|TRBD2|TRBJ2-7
CASSIGAGPTYEQYF
TGTGCCAGTAGTATTGGAGCGGGGCCTACCTACGAGCAGTACTTC
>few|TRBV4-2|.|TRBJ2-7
CASSQDWANYEQYF
TGTGCCAGCAGCCAAGATTGGGCGAACTACGAGCAGTACTTC
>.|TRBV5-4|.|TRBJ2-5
CASSGQAQETQYF
TGTGCCAGCAGCGGTCAGGCGCAAGAGACCCAGTACTTC
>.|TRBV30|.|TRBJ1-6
CAWSGEAANSPLHF
TGTGCCTGGAGTGGGGAAGCGGCAAATTCACCCCTCCACTTT
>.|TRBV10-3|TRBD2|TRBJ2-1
CAISGGTSPNNEQFF
TGTGCCATCAGTGGGGGGACTAGCCCGAACAATGAGCAGTTCTTC
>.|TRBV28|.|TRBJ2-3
CASSLDNTDTQYF
TGTGCCAGCAGTTTAGACAACACAGATACGCAGTATTTT
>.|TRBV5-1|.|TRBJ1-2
CASSLGQGMSGYTF
TGCGCCAGCAGCTTGGGGCAGGGGATGTCTGGCTACACCTTC
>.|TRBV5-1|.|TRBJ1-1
CASSLGQAGNTEAFF
TGCGCCAGCAGCTTGGGCCAGGCGGGGAACACTGAAGCTTTCTTT
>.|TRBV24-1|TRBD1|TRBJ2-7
CATSDFGQGNYEQYF
TGTGCCACCAGTGATTTTGGACAGGGGAACTACGAGCAGTACTTC
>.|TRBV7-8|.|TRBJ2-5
CASSLGQSQETQYF
TGTGCCAGCAGCTTAGGACAGTCCCAAGAGACCCAGTACTTC
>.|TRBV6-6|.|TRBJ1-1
CASRLIPNTEAFF
TGTGCCAGCAGACTAATTCCGAACACTGAAGCTTTCTTT
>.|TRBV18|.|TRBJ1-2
CASSPPTRADGYTF
TGTGCCAGCTCACCGCCGACCAGGGCAGACGGCTACACCTTC
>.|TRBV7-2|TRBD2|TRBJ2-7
CASSSGLAGSYEQYF
TGTGCCAGCAGCTCTGGACTAGCGGGTTCCTACGAGCAGTACTTC
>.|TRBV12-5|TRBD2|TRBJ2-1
CASGQKTGGTGPDEQFF
TGTGCTAGTGGCCAGAAAACGGGAGGCACAGGCCCCGATGAGCAGTTCTTC
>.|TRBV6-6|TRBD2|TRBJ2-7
CASSPDWGGDYEQYF
TGTGCCAGCAGTCCTGATTGGGGGGGAGACTACGAGCAGTACTTC
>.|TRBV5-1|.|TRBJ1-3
CASSFLGGIDSGNTIYF
TGCGCCAGCAGCTTCTTAGGCGGGATTGACTCTGGAAACACCATATATTTT
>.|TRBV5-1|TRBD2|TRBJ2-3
CASVKLAGVVDTQYF
TGCGCCAGCGTGAAACTAGCGGGAGTCGTAGATACGCAGTATTTT
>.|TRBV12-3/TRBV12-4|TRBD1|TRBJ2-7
CASSRDSTYEQYF
TGTGCCAGCAGCCGGGACAGTACCTACGAGCAGTACTTC
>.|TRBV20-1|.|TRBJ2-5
CSAKIKETQYF
TGCAGTGCTAAAATCAAAGAGACCCAGTACTTC